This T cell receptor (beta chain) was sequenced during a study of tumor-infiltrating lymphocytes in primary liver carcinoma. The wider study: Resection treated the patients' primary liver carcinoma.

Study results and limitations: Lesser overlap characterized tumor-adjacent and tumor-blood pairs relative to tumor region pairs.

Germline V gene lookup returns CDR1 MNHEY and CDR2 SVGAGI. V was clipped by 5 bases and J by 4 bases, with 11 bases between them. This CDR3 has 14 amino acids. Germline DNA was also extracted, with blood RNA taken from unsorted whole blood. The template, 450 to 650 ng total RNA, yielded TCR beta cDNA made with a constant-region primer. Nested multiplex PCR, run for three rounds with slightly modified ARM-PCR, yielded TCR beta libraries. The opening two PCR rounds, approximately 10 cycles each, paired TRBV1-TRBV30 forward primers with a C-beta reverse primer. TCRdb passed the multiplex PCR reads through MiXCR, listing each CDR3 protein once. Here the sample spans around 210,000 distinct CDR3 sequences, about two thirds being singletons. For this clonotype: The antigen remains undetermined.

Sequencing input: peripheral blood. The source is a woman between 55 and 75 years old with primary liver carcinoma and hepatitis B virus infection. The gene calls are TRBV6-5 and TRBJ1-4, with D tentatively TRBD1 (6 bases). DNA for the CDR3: TGTGCCAGCAGTATCCGGGACAATAATGAAAAACTGTTTTTT. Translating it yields CASSIRDNNEKLFF.